Below, 25 T cell receptor beta chains from the same sample are listed, as sequenced in a study of OX40 agonist ivuxolimab in advanced cancers. Profiling relied on immunoSEQ multiplex PCR, and the TCRdb table lists in-frame clones only, not all of them. This sample carries roughly 87,000 clones, approximately 92% of them seen once, and the ten largest clones take about 8.6%. The sequences come from CD4+ or CD8+ T cells sorted from blood, collected in a trial of the OX40 agonist ivuxolimab. The receptors shown here come from an adult with an advanced solid tumor such as melanoma, head and neck, liver or kidney cancer.

The chain recombines TRBV4-1 with TRBJ1-3; D is perhaps TRBD1 (5 bases). Trimming pared 0 bases from V and 5 bases from J, leaving 11 bases between. Germline V CDR1 and CDR2: MGHRA, YSYEKL. The CDR3 length is 15 residues. CDR3: CASSQDEEGRNTIYF. CDR3 coding DNA: TGCGCCAGCAGCCAAGACGAAGAGGGGAGAAACACCATATATTTT.

The V and J genes are TRBV9 and TRBJ1-2, with TRBD1 as a possible D gene (6 bases). Per the germline V gene, CDR1 is SGDLS and CDR2 is YYNGEE. The CDR3 length is 14 residues. With 1 base removed from V and 6 bases from J, the gap between germline ends came to 13 bases. The CDR3 region is CASSVLQGHDGYTF. CDR3 in DNA: TGTGCCAGCAGCGTATTACAGGGCCACGATGGCTACACCTTC.

The chain combines TRBV7-9 with TRBJ1-1; D perhaps matches TRBD1 (6 bases). Germline V CDR1 and CDR2: SEHNR, FQNEAQ (reference sequence). Trimming removed 4 bases from V and 1 base from J, with 13 bases in between. This CDR3 spans 15 amino acids. As DNA, the CDR3 is TGTGCCAGCAGCTCCCGGGACACGGGGAACACTGAAGCTTTCTTT. Encoded protein: CASSSRDTGNTEAFF.

This clone was counted a single time. The CDR3 protein is CASSHGRSSYEQYF. The CDR3 bases are TGTGCCAGCAGCCATGGCCGAAGCTCCTACGAGCAGTACTTC. The V call is TRBV5-6, the J call TRBJ2-7; the D is unclear. The V gene lost 4 bases and the J gene lost 0 bases, with 11 bases spanning the gap. The CDR3 is 14 amino acids. Germline V lookup: CDR1 SGHDT, CDR2 YYEEEE.

This chain joins TRBV6-5 and TRBJ2-7, with 12 bases fitting TRBD2. Germline values: CDR1 MNHEY, CDR2 SVGAGI. The ends lost 4 bases at V and 5 bases at J; junction bases unmatched: 6. This CDR3 is 15 amino acids long. CDR3 nucleotide sequence: TGTGCCAGCAGTTCATCTAGCGGGGGGGCCGACGAGCAGTACTTC. Its protein product is CASSSSSGGADEQYF.

The V gene is TRBV6-6, the J gene TRBJ2-7, with a weak D call TRBD2 (5 bases). V was cut by 6 bases and J by 6 bases, with 18 bases left in between. CDR3 length equals 14 residues. Germline V CDR1 and CDR2: MNHNY, SVGAGI (reference sequence). The CDR3 coding sequence is TGTGCCAGCAGCGAATTGGACGGAGGACTCGAGCAGTACTTC. As protein: CASSELDGGLEQYF.

The rearrangement uses TRBV27 and TRBJ2-3, with TRBD1 matching over 8 bases. Germline trimming cut 3 bases from V and 4 bases from J; bases unmatched to any gene: 6. This CDR3 comprises 15 residues. CDR1 and CDR2 (germline): MNHEY, SMNVEV (reference sequence). Here the CDR3 reads CASSFLGTGADTQYF. As DNA, the CDR3 is TGTGCCAGCAGTTTCTTGGGGACAGGAGCAGATACGCAGTATTTT.

The chain is built from TRBV5-6 and TRBJ1-2, with no clear D. The V and J ends lost 0 bases and 10 bases respectively, with 19 bases between them. CDR1 is SGHDT and CDR2 is YYEEEE in the germline V gene. This CDR3 spans 15 amino acids. The CDR3 coding sequence is TGTGCCAGCAGCTTGGCTAGGGCCCATCTTCCAGCCTACACCTTC. It yields the protein CASSLARAHLPAYTF. Filled out from reference TRBV5-6 and TRBJ1-2, the complete variable domain reads DAGVTQSPTHLIKTRGQQVTLRCSPKSGHDTVSWYQQALGQGPQFIFQYYEEEERQRGNFPDRFSGHQFPNYSSELNVNALLLGDSALYLCASSLARAHLPAYTFGSGTRLTVV.

This clone appeared once. The chain links TRBV27 to TRBJ2-2; 8 nucleotides match TRBD1. The ends lost 8 bases at V and 2 bases at J; junction bases unmatched: 4. This CDR3 region has 14 residues. Germline assignment: CDR1 MNHEY and CDR2 SMNVEV (reference sequence). The CDR3 here is CASRTGLNTGELFF. The CDR3 DNA is TGTGCCAGCCGGACAGGGCTAAACACCGGGGAGCTGTTTTTT.

As to this clone: Other DNA sequences in the same sample also yield this CDR3. The chain has TRBV6-1 and TRBJ2-7, with D maybe TRBD2 (6 bases). CDR1 is MNHNS and CDR2 is SASEGT in the germline V gene. Trimming removed 3 bases from V and 9 bases from J, with 12 bases in between. The CDR3 totals 12 residues. CDR3 amino acids: CASSEGLAGQYF. The DNA for the CDR3 is TGTGCCAGCAGTGAGGGACTGGCCGGGCAGTACTTC.

This chain links TRBV9 with TRBJ1-1, with D possibly being TRBD1 (5 bases). V was trimmed by 0 bases and J by 2 bases, leaving 8 bases between them. Germline V gene data show CDR1 as SGDLS and CDR2 as YYNGEE. The CDR3 is 14 residues long. The CDR3 DNA follows: TGTGCCAGCAGCGTAGGGGACCCAAACACTGAAGCTTTCTTT. It is translated as CASSVGDPNTEAFF.

The chain employs TRBV6-6 and TRBJ2-7; D is unresolved. Germline V gene data show CDR1 as MNHNY and CDR2 as SVGAGI (reference sequence). V was pared by 0 bases and J by 3 bases, with 12 bases between. CDR3 length: 15 residues. The CDR3 loop reads CASSYSAGVDYEQYF. CDR3 DNA sequence: TGTGCCAGCAGTTACTCGGCAGGAGTCGACTACGAGCAGTACTTC.

V gene TRBV27 combines with J gene TRBJ2-7; D is possibly TRBD1 (6 bases). Trimming took off 2 bases at V and 5 bases at J, with 19 bases between the two ends. Germline V lookup: CDR1 MNHEY, CDR2 SMNVEV (reference sequence). CDR3 length: 16 residues. The CDR3 loop is CASSLNAFGQTDEQYF. The CDR3 DNA reads as TGTGCCAGCAGTTTAAATGCCTTCGGACAGACAGACGAGCAGTACTTC.

V usage is TRBV27 and J usage is TRBJ1-6, with D possibly matching TRBD1 (6 bases). From germline, CDR1 is MNHEY and CDR2 SMNVEV (reference sequence). The V and J ends lost 5 bases and 7 bases respectively, with 9 bases between them. CDR3 length equals 13 residues. CDR3 protein: CASSLGANSPLHF. CDR3 nucleotide sequence: TGTGCCAGCAGTCTGGGGGCGAATTCACCCCTCCACTTT.

The V call is TRBV5-1, the J call TRBJ2-7, with TRBD1 as a possible D gene (6 bases). Germline values: CDR1 SGHRS, CDR2 YFSETQ. This CDR3 is 14 amino acids long. Trimming removed 4 bases from V and 2 bases from J, with 13 bases in between. CDR3 loop: CASSVDSNTYEQYF. For the CDR3, the DNA is TGCGCCAGCAGCGTGGACAGTAACACCTACGAGCAGTACTTC.

J is TRBJ1-2 and V is TRBV19; 7 nucleotides align to TRBD1. Germline assignment: CDR1 LNHDA and CDR2 SQIVND (reference sequence). The CDR3 contains 15 residues. After removal of 5 bases from V and 2 bases from J, the junction contained 8 bases not matched to a gene. The CDR3 region is CASSPRDSSNYGYTF. The CDR3 nucleotides read TGTGCCAGTAGTCCTCGGGACAGTTCAAACTATGGCTACACCTTC.

The rearrangement uses TRBV4-1 and TRBJ2-1; D perhaps matches TRBD2 (5 bases). V lost 6 bases, J lost 0 bases, and 27 bases lay in between. The CDR3 has 20 amino acids. Germline loops: CDR1 MGHRA, CDR2 YSYEKL. The CDR3 region has the DNA TGCGCCAGCAGGCCGCGTACCTCTTCGGACTCAATAAGCTCCTACAATGAGCAGTTCTTC. It is translated as CASRPRTSSDSISSYNEQFF.

As for this clone: The same CDR3 is also encoded by other DNA sequences in this sample. The chain's CDR3 is CASSGDRNIQYF. The DNA of the CDR3 is TGCGCCAGCAGCGGGGACAGGAACATTCAGTACTTC. This sequence joins TRBV5-1 and TRBJ2-4; 8 bases map to TRBD1. Germline V gene sequence: CDR1 SGHRS, CDR2 YFSETQ. J gave up 7 bases and V 4 bases, and 1 base lay outside the gene matches. The CDR3 has 12 residues. The full variable domain, completed using reference TRBV5-1 and TRBJ2-4, is KAGVTQTPRYLIKTRGQQVTLSCSPISGHRSVSWYQQTPGQGLQFLFEYFSETQRNKGNFPGRFSGRQFSNSRSEMNVSTLELGDSALYLCASSGDRNIQYFGAGTRLSVL.

CDR3 sequence reads: CSAGPGDTGELFF. CDR3 DNA sequence: TGCAGCGCCGGGCCGGGGGACACCGGGGAGCTGTTTTTT. V is TRBV29-1 and J is TRBJ2-2; D is possibly TRBD2 (6 bases). CDR1 and CDR2 from the germline V gene are SQVTM and ANQGSEA. This CDR3 contains 13 residues. V was clipped by 7 bases and J by 3 bases, with 12 bases between them.

The chain uses TRBV11-3 and TRBJ2-7; possibly TRBD2 for D (6 bases). CDR3 size: 14 residues. Trimming left V 0 bases short and J 1 base short, with 7 bases between. Germline V gives CDR1 SGHNT, CDR2 YENEEA. The CDR3, as DNA: TGTGCCAGCAGCTTAGAAGGGAGGTCCTACGAGCAGTACTTC. This translates into CASSLEGRSYEQYF.

The gene calls are TRBV5-1 and TRBJ2-3; TRBD2 matches 8 bases. The germline CDR1 and CDR2 sequences are SGHRS and YFSETQ. After removal of 0 bases from V and 0 bases from J, the junction contained 0 bases not matched to a gene. This CDR3 comprises 15 residues. The DNA of the CDR3 is TGCGCCAGCAGCTTGGCGGGGGGGAGCACAGATACGCAGTATTTT. Translation: CASSLAGGSTDTQYF.

V usage is TRBV7-2 and J usage is TRBJ1-1; D uncertain. Per germline, CDR1 SGHTA and CDR2 FQGNSA. The CDR3 spans 12 residues. V shed 5 bases and J shed 6 bases, with 10 bases lying between them. CDR3 sequence: CASSVWLAEAFF. The CDR3 DNA reads TGTGCCAGCAGCGTATGGCTGGCTGAAGCTTTCTTT.

This chain links TRBV5-5 with TRBJ2-7; D uncertain. With 3 bases removed from V and 2 bases from J, the gap between germline ends came to 9 bases. Germline V lookup: CDR1 SGHKS, CDR2 YYEKEE (reference sequence). The CDR3 is 13 residues long. The CDR3 is CASSYTETYEQYF. CDR3 DNA: TGTGCCAGCAGCTACACGGAAACCTACGAGCAGTACTTC.

V is TRBV13 and J is TRBJ2-7; no definite D call. The V end lost 4 bases, the J end lost 3 bases, and 10 bases lay between the germline ends. The CDR3 is 13 amino acids. Germline V gives CDR1 PRHDT, CDR2 FYEKMQ (reference sequence). This chain's CDR3 is CASSSKGYYEQYF. CDR3 in DNA: TGTGCCAGCAGCTCCAAGGGTTACTACGAGCAGTACTTC.

The chain couples TRBV5-6 to TRBJ2-1; TRBD1 matches at 7 bases. V lost 0 bases to trimming and J lost 3 bases; unmatched junction nucleotides: 9. The CDR3 has 17 residues. CDR1 SGHDT and CDR2 YYEEEE come from the germline V gene. CDR3: CASSLGPAGTVYNEQFF. CDR3 in DNA: TGTGCCAGCAGCTTGGGACCTGCCGGGACAGTCTACAATGAGCAGTTCTTC.